The 9 T cell receptor beta chains below were found in one sample sequenced in a study of blood T cell repertoires in COVID-19 (dated by TCRdb to 2018 to 2021). Library preparation used the immunoSEQ multiplex PCR assay. TCRdb holds this immuneACCESS table with in-frame rearrangements only. Some clones are missing; in checked studies, unresolved V genes explain under half, and the rest has no known cause. The sample yields roughly 400,000 clones; about 90% were counted once. The ten largest account for under 0.7% of the sample. Sequenced material: PBMCs or T cells enriched from blood (not recorded which). The receptors come from a man aged 18 to 30 who had recovered from COVID-19.

The chain has TRBV5-1 and TRBJ1-1; TRBD1 is a possible D gene (6 bases). Germline CDR1 and CDR2: SGHRS and YFSETQ. This CDR3 is built from 16 residues. V was pared by 4 bases and J by 3 bases, with 19 bases between. As DNA, the CDR3 is TGCGCCAGCAGCCCTCTGGGTGGAGGGGGGGACACTGAAGCTTTCTTT. It specifies CASSPLGGGGDTEAFF.

The V and J genes are TRBV6-5 and TRBJ1-2; 8 bases are shared with TRBD1. In germline, CDR1 is MNHEY, CDR2 SVGAGI. V trimming: 6 bases; J trimming: 2 bases; junction bases outside the gene matches: 8. There are 15 residues in the CDR3. CDR3 loop: CASSNSGTGNYGYTF. The CDR3, as DNA: TGTGCCAGCAGCAATTCCGGGACAGGAAACTATGGCTACACCTTC.

This chain joins TRBV21-1 and TRBJ1-5; the listed D gene, TRBD1, was not tested against the DNA. TRBV21-1 is assigned pseudogene status. The CDR3 covers 16 residues. CDR3 bases: TGTGCCAGCAGCTTACGGACCGGGACAGGGTTTCAGCCCCAGCATTTT. Amino acid sequence: CASSLRTGTGFQPQHF.

The chain joins TRBV6-1 to TRBJ1-3; D is unclear. Germline lookup yields CDR1 MNHNS and CDR2 SASEGT. The CDR3 is 17 residues long. V was cut by 0 bases and J by 0 bases, with 12 bases left in between. CDR3 residues: CASSEAGGRSSGNTIYF. In DNA, the CDR3 is TGTGCCAGCAGTGAAGCAGGTGGGCGAAGCTCTGGAAACACCATATATTTT.

The chain carries TRBV6-5 and TRBJ1-6; possibly TRBD1 for D (5 bases). CDR3 length: 15 residues. V gave up 4 bases and J gave up 6 bases, with 13 bases separating them. Looked up from germline, CDR1 is MNHEY and CDR2 is SVGAGI. In DNA, the CDR3 is TGTGCCAGCAGTTCCGGGGGACCGGGTAATTCACCCCTCCACTTT. Translated, it gives CASSSGGPGNSPLHF.

The CDR3 spells CASSIFHSGANVLTF. CDR3 bases: TGTGCCAGTAGTATATTCCACTCTGGGGCCAACGTCCTGACTTTC. This chain uses TRBV19 with TRBJ2-6; D is unclear. Germline CDR1 LNHDA, CDR2 SQIVND (reference sequence). This CDR3 comprises 15 residues. Trimming pared 2 bases from V and 0 bases from J, leaving 5 bases between. The full variable domain, completed using reference TRBV19 and TRBJ2-6, is DGGITQSPKYLFRKEGQNVTLSCEQNLNHDAMYWYRQDPGQGLRLIYYSQIVNDFQKGDIAEGYSVSREKKESFPLTVTSAQKNPTAFYLCASSIFHSGANVLTFGAGSRLTVL.

This chain uses TRBV11-3 with TRBJ2-1, with 7 bases identical to TRBD2. Trimming removed 4 bases from V and 7 bases from J; junction bases left unmatched: 7. Germline V gene data show CDR1 as SGHNT and CDR2 as YENEEA. This CDR3 contains 14 residues. In DNA, the CDR3 is TGTGCCAGCAGCTGGGGCGGGAGTATGAATGAGCAGTTCTTC. As protein: CASSWGGSMNEQFF.

The chain combines TRBV18 with TRBJ2-1; 7 positions agree with TRBD1. J gave up 6 bases and V 2 bases, and 13 bases lay outside the gene matches. CDR1 is KGHSH, CDR2 LQKENI, per germline. This CDR3 is 17 amino acids long. DNA of the CDR3: TGTGCCAGCTCACCAATTGGGTCCCGGGACAGTCGCAATGAGCAGTTCTTC. The encoded protein is CASSPIGSRDSRNEQFF.

In its sample, this clone was seen once. The gene calls are TRBV19 and TRBJ1-5, with 7 bases lining up with TRBD1. With 7 bases clipped from V and 0 bases from J, the junction kept 18 bases outside the gene matches. CDR1 and CDR2 (germline): LNHDA, SQIVND (reference sequence). The CDR3 covers 19 residues. In DNA form, the CDR3 reads TGTGCCAGTACCCCATGGAAGACAGGGTGGACTTATAGCAATCAGCCCCAGCATTTT. It is translated as CASTPWKTGWTYSNQPQHF.